The 20 T cell receptor beta chains presented below share a single source sample, sequenced in a study of blood T cells in healthy people across ages. Primers used in a second PCR of roughly 7 to 11 cycles were a sample-barcoded 5' primer and a J-beta primer mix. In TCRdb, the 5' RACE reads were re-called with MiXCR into one record per CDR3 protein. The profile shows over 1,300,000 distinct CDR3 sequences, 59% of them singletons. The sequenced sample was blood. These receptors came from a man aged 18 to 30 in good health.

The chain recombines TRBV12-3 or TRBV12-4 with TRBJ2-3, with TRBD2 matching over 8 bases. The CDR3 is made up of 18 amino acids. The J segment lost 0 bases and the V segment lost 5 bases, leaving 13 bases of the junction unmatched. The CDR3 DNA sequence: TGTGCCAGCAGTCAAGGACTAGGACCGGGAGGGAGCACAGATACGCAGTATTTT. Residues: CASSQGLGPGGSTDTQYF.

This clonotype appeared once. The chain is built from TRBV6-1 and TRBJ2-3; possibly TRBD1 for D (5 bases). CDR1 is MNHNS, CDR2 SASEGT, per germline. Trimming took 4 bases from V and 4 from J, leaving 12 bases between them. The CDR3 is 14 residues long. The CDR3 reads CASSVFQGPDTQYF. The CDR3 coding sequence is TGTGCCAGCAGTGTGTTTCAGGGCCCAGATACGCAGTATTTT.

In this sample, this clonotype turned up many times. A much bigger clone sits one base away, suggesting this may be a read error. The chain combines TRBV6-1 with TRBJ2-4; D gene unclear. Trimming removed 4 bases at V and 5 bases at J, with 15 bases between. Germline V gene sequence: CDR1 MNHNS, CDR2 SASEGT. The CDR3 has 15 residues. This CDR3 is CASSVIGGSENIQYF. In DNA, the CDR3 is TGTGCCAGCAGTGTAATAGGTGGATCCGAAAACATTCAGTACTTC.

The chain is built from TRBV7-2 and TRBJ1-1; 7 bases agree with TRBD1. The CDR3 contains 14 residues. The germline V gene encodes CDR1 SGHTA and CDR2 FQGNSA. V lost 8 bases, J lost 6 bases, and 12 bases stayed unmatched. Written as DNA, the CDR3 is TGTGCCAGCTCCCTGCGAGGGGGCAACTCTGAAGCTTTCTTT. This sequence encodes CASSLRGGNSEAFF. Full variable domain (missing parts from reference TRBV7-2 and TRBJ1-1): GAGVSQSPSNKVTEKGKDVELRCDPISGHTALYWYRQSLGQGLEFLIYFQGNSAPDKSGLPSDRFSAERTGGSVSTLTIQRTQQEDSAVYLCASSLRGGNSEAFFGQGTRLTVV.

The chain uses TRBV4-1 and TRBJ1-1, with D possibly matching TRBD1 (6 bases). This CDR3 comprises 12 residues. V was shortened by 3 bases and J by 9 bases, with 11 bases between the two germline ends. Germline CDR1 reads MGHRA; CDR2 reads YSYEKL. CDR3: CASSHSDRKAFF. CDR3 DNA: TGCGCCAGCAGCCATTCGGACAGAAAAGCTTTCTTT.

The genes are TRBV27 and TRBJ2-1; 7 positions match TRBD1. V dropped 6 bases and J dropped 5; count of bases not matched to a gene: 4. Germline V gene data show CDR1 as MNHEY and CDR2 as SMNVEV (reference sequence). The CDR3 contains 13 residues. The CDR3 nucleotides read TGTGCCAGCAGATTCGGGACAGACAATGAGCAGTTCTTC. Its protein is CASRFGTDNEQFF.

V is TRBV29-1 and J is TRBJ1-1; D not certain. Trimming took 5 bases from V and 5 from J, leaving 15 bases between them. Germline loops: CDR1 SQVTM, CDR2 ANQGSEA. The CDR3 loop spans 13 amino acids. CDR3 region: CSVSSELRTEAFF. The CDR3 DNA is TGCAGCGTTAGCTCAGAGCTAAGGACTGAAGCTTTCTTT.

This clonotype showed up just a few times. The gene calls are TRBV29-1 and TRBJ2-5; TRBD2 matches at 9 bases. The CDR3 spans 13 residues. V was clipped by 7 bases and J by 1 base; unmatched bases: 4. Germline lookup yields CDR1 SQVTM and CDR2 ANQGSEA. CDR3 residues: CSASTSGQETQYF. The CDR3 DNA sequence: TGCAGCGCATCGACTAGCGGCCAAGAGACCCAGTACTTC.

The chain couples TRBV20-1 to TRBJ2-7, with 10 bases lining up with TRBD1. Germline CDR1 and CDR2: DFQATT and SNEGSKA (reference sequence). This CDR3 spans 14 amino acids. V lost 0 bases and J lost 3; bases outside the gene matches: 2. The CDR3 spells CSARDGTGDYEQYF. CDR3 DNA sequence: TGCAGTGCTAGAGATGGGACAGGGGACTACGAGCAGTACTTC.

The V call is TRBV15, the J call TRBJ2-1; D is undetermined. With 4 bases removed from V and 6 bases from J, the gap between germline ends came to 7 bases. CDR1 and CDR2 from the germline V gene are LNHNV and YYDKDF (reference sequence). CDR3 length: 12 residues. For the CDR3, the DNA is TGTGCCACCAGCATAGGATTCAATGAGCAGTTCTTC. It specifies CATSIGFNEQFF.

The chain links TRBV4-2 to TRBJ2-7; 9 bases match TRBD2. The assigned J gene may be wrong: the sequence end matches TRBJ2-4 better. The CDR3 is 14 residues long. CDR1 LGHNA and CDR2 YNFKEQ come from the germline V gene. This chain's CDR3 is CASSLGLATNIQYF. Here the CDR3 DNA reads TGTGCCAGCAGCCTCGGACTAGCGACAAACATTCAGTACTTC.

The chain has TRBV4-1 and TRBJ2-1; 14 nucleotides line up with TRBD2. Trimming cost V 2 bases and J 8 bases; bases outside gene matches: 5. Germline CDR1 and CDR2: MGHRA and YSYEKL. The CDR3 totals 16 residues. Here the CDR3 reads CASSQLRTSGRHEQFF. Here the CDR3 DNA reads TGCGCCAGCAGCCAACTGAGGACTAGCGGGAGGCATGAGCAGTTCTTC.

This chain uses TRBV3-1 with TRBJ2-2; D uncertain. CDR1 LGHDT and CDR2 YNNKEL come from the germline V gene (reference sequence). V was shortened by 2 bases and J by 3 bases, with 10 bases between the two germline ends. The CDR3 length is 15 residues. CDR3 nucleotides: TGTGCCAGCAGCCAAAAGGGCAGGTACACCGGGGAGCTGTTTTTT. Translated: CASSQKGRYTGELFF. The full variable domain, with the rest looked up from reference TRBV3-1 and TRBJ2-2, is DTAVSQTPKYLVTQMGNDKSIKCEQNLGHDTMYWYKQDSKKFLKIMFSYNNKELIINETVPNRFSPKSPDKAHLNLHINSLELGDSAVYFCASSQKGRYTGELFFGEGSRLTVL.

In its sample, this clonotype was seen a few times. This rearrangement joins TRBV10-3 to TRBJ2-5; 15 nucleotides match TRBD2. J lost 0 bases, V lost 4 bases, and 12 bases had no gene match. The CDR3 is made up of 20 amino acids. Germline V CDR1 and CDR2: ENHRY, SYGVKD. The CDR3 DNA sequence: TGTGCCATCAGTGCCCCCCCGGGACTAGCGGGGGGAGAATACCAAGAGACCCAGTACTTC. Translated: CAISAPPGLAGGEYQETQYF.

The V call is TRBV10-3, the J call TRBJ2-1; 8 positions match TRBD2. Germline-derived CDR1 and CDR2 are ENHRY and SYGVKD. The J segment lost 8 bases and the V segment lost 3 bases, leaving 9 bases of the junction unmatched. The CDR3 sequence is 15 residues long. Here the CDR3 DNA reads TGTGCCATCAGTGACTCGGTGGGACTAGTGGATGAGCAGTTCTTC. It codes for CAISDSVGLVDEQFF.

This chain uses TRBV29-1 with TRBJ1-1, with D unclear. Trimming took off 4 bases at V and 3 bases at J, with 9 bases between the two ends. The length of the CDR3 is 12 residues. Germline V gives CDR1 SQVTM, CDR2 ANQGSEA. The CDR3 coding sequence is TGCAGCGTTGTGCGGGGTTACACTGAAGCTTTCTTT. Protein: CSVVRGYTEAFF.

The J gene is TRBJ2-7, the V gene TRBV5-1, with D tentatively TRBD1 (5 bases). The ends were cut back, 0 bases at V and 0 bases at J, with 10 bases in the middle. This CDR3 is 15 amino acids long. CDR1 is SGHRS and CDR2 is YFSETQ in the germline V gene. CDR3 sequence reads: CASSLGGASSYEQYF. The CDR3 nucleotides are TGCGCCAGCAGCTTGGGTGGGGCTTCCTCCTACGAGCAGTACTTC.

The CDR3 nucleotides read TGCAGTGCTAGAGACTGGTACCGGGACCTAACTGCCTACAATGAGCAGTTCTTC. Its protein product is CSARDWYRDLTAYNEQFF. The genes are TRBV20-1 and TRBJ2-1, with D perhaps assigned TRBD1 or TRBD2 (5 bases each). This CDR3 is built from 18 residues. V lost 0 bases to trimming and J lost 2 bases, with 20 bases between them. The germline V gene has CDR1 DFQATT and CDR2 SNEGSKA (reference sequence).

The V gene is TRBV7-2, the J gene TRBJ1-2, with D possibly matching TRBD1 (6 bases). Germline-derived CDR1 and CDR2 are SGHTA and FQGNSA. The CDR3 extends over 15 amino acids. The V end was cut by 5 bases, the J end by 3 bases, with 16 bases between. DNA for the CDR3: TGTGCCAGCAGCCCGCAGGGGATGAGGGACTATGGCTACACCTTC. It encodes CASSPQGMRDYGYTF.

CDR3 DNA: TGTGCCAGCCGCGAGACTGCAAGCTCCTACGAGCAGTACTTC. Amino acid sequence: CASRETASSYEQYF. The chain is built from TRBV27 and TRBJ2-7; D uncertain. This CDR3 is 14 amino acids long. V lost 8 bases and J lost 0, with 14 bases in between. Per germline, CDR1 MNHEY and CDR2 SMNVEV (reference sequence).